A selection of T cell receptor beta chains follows, all from one sample in a study of blood T cell repertoires in COVID-19. Some clones are missing from TCRdb's copy, which holds only in-frame ones; the method was immunoSEQ multiplex PCR. Of 390,000 or so clones in the sample, around 87% are singletons; the top ten hold roughly 10%. Sequencing was carried out using peripheral blood. Source of these receptors: a woman aged 25 to 39 with COVID-19, enrolled during active disease. CDR3s include the opening cysteine and the closing phenylalanine or tryptophan. D genes are given only for firm matches. The size field is filled for only some rows; it gives once, few, many or a size class.

v_gene	j_gene	d_gene	abundance	CDR3nt	CDR3aa
TRBV18	TRBJ2-5	TRBD1	-	TGTGCCAGCTCACCGCCCGGGACAGAACAAGAGACCCAGTACTTC	CASSPPGTEQETQYF
TRBV10-3	TRBJ2-5	-	-	TGTGCCACCCGGGACCAAGAGACCCAGTACTTC	CATRDQETQYF
TRBV27	TRBJ1-5	-	-	TGTGCCAGCAGTTCACAGGAGGGACAGCCCCAGCATTTT	CASSSQEGQPQHF
TRBV30	TRBJ2-1	TRBD2	-	TGTGCCTGGAGTCTTCCTACTAGCGGGTCCTACAATGAGCAGTTCTTC	CAWSLPTSGSYNEQFF
TRBV7-8	TRBJ1-2	-	-	TGTGCCAGCAGCTTACACAGGGCGAGGGCTAACTATGGCTACACCTTC	CASSLHRARANYGYTF
TRBV9	TRBJ2-5	TRBD2	-	TGTGCCAGCAGCCGCGGGCTAGCGGGAAGAAGAGAGACCCAGTACTTC	CASSRGLAGRRETQYF
TRBV5-1	TRBJ1-2	-	-	TGCGCCAGCAGCCCCGACAGTAACTATGGCTACACCTTC	CASSPDSNYGYTF
TRBV19	TRBJ2-7	TRBD2	-	TGTGCCAGCTCGAGGGCGGGAGAGGTTTTCGAGCAGTACTTC	CASSRAGEVFEQYF
TRBV6-5	TRBJ2-1	TRBD2	-	TGTGCCAGCAGTTATACTAGCGGGAACAATGAGCAGTTCTTC	CASSYTSGNNEQFF
TRBV6-6	TRBJ2-1	-	-	TGTGCCAGCAGTTACTCTGCCGGGACACTTTACAATGAGCAGTTCTTC	CASSYSAGTLYNEQFF
TRBV6-5	TRBJ1-5	TRBD1	-	TGTGCCAGCAGCACCACGGGACAGGGTGGCGAGCCCCAGCATTTT	CASSTTGQGGEPQHF
TRBV7-2	TRBJ1-2	TRBD1	-	TGTGCCAGCAGCTTAGGACAGGGGGGGGACGGCTACACCTTC	CASSLGQGGDGYTF
TRBV6-4	TRBJ1-1	-	-	TGTGCCAGCATTACAGGGTTTGGGCTGAGGATGAACACTGAAGCTTTCTTT	CASITGFGLRMNTEAFF
TRBV19	TRBJ2-5	-	once	TGTGCCAGTAGGCACAACGGGGAGGCGGACCAAGAGACCCAGTACTTC	CASRHNGEADQETQYF
TRBV5-4	TRBJ2-7	TRBD1	-	TGTGCCAGCAGCCCCCAGACAGGGGATTACCACGAGCAGTACTTC	CASSPQTGDYHEQYF
TRBV27	TRBJ2-7	-	once	TGTGCCAGCAGTCCGTCCGGGATCTCGTACGAGCAGTACTTC	CASSPSGISYEQYF
TRBV18	TRBJ2-1	TRBD2	-	TGTGCCAGCTCACCCCAGACTAGCGGAGCCCACAATGAGCAGTTCTTC	CASSPQTSGAHNEQFF
TRBV2	TRBJ2-7	-	-	TGTGCCAGCAGTGCGGGTAGCGGCCCTTCTTGGAAGCAGTACTTC	CASSAGSGPSWKQYF